This T cell receptor beta chain was found in a study of blood T cell repertoires in COVID-19 (TCRdb year 2020). A note on the overall study: Samples covering the acute and convalescent phases of COVID-19 were provided by collaborators in the United States, Italy and Spain. The prospective study material was composed of cDNA or gDNA derived from T cells, B-cell-depleted T cells, or PBMCs. The samples were drawn from the first 160 participants of the ongoing ImmuneRACE study and from some 1,300 subjects provided by 6 global collaborators. Deeply sampled blood TCRbeta repertoires from subjects exposed to, actively infected with, or recovered from COVID-19 were included in the dataset. HLA class I and class II types, where available, came from metadata supplied by the sample provider rather than from assay-based typing. The repertoires were made available in a free public database intended to serve as a resource for research on the immune response to SARS-CoV-2. A de-identified subject ID, COVID-19 status, age in years and sex were almost always included in the sample metadata.

A remark on this clone: Its antigen has not been determined. No base quality information exists; no much larger clone differs at one position.

Overall study results and their limits: The quantity of clinical and demographic metadata differed by source and by participant and was supplied without curation.

CDR1 is given as LNHDA and CDR2 as SQIVND, both from the germline V gene (reference sequence). V has 8 bases trimmed and J has 7 bases trimmed; junction bases matching no gene number 9. The CDR3 covers 15 residues, taking in both the cysteine and the phenylalanine. Here the CDR3 DNA is all that survives: 45 bases in frame from base 1. Participants in the prospective study were aged about 18 to 95 years, lived in 20 to 30 United States geographic areas, and enrolled through a virtual design. In the prospective study, cohorts were assigned on the basis of participant-reported clinical history obtained from a screening survey and a study questionnaire. Mobile phlebotomists in the prospective study collected whole blood, serum and a nasopharyngeal or oropharyngeal swab from every participant. Prospective study participants could optionally give additional blood draws and questionnaires over an approximately 2-month period. Before DNA extraction, prospective study blood samples were shipped either frozen or at room temperature.

TCRbeta CDR3 regions were amplified from genomic DNA by means of the immunoSEQ Assay, a bias-controlled multiplex PCR. The original pipeline was this. Within the assay, amplification of reference gene primers was used to estimate how many nucleated cells each sample contained. To quantify the absolute abundance of each unique TCRbeta CDR3 rearrangement, sequence reads were collapsed and filtered. For each sample, productive Simpson clonality was calculated by taking the square root of Simpson's diversity index across productive rearrangements. TCRdb took this table from immuneACCESS and kept in-frame rearrangements with V and J called. Such tables lack part of the clones; where checked against another copy, unresolved V genes explain under half of the gap, and the rest is unexplained. V and J calls and clone size follow that table, whereas D and trimming were derived from the DNA. The sample has 200,000 to 250,000 clones on record, 65% to 90% of them singletons. Jointly, the top ten make up 3.5% to 4% of the sample.

The chain employs TRBV19 and TRBJ2-1; 12 bases in the junction line up with TRBD2. This receptor was taken from a woman between 35 and 50 years old with acute COVID-19. The source material was PBMCs or T cells enriched from blood (not recorded which). The encoded CDR3 is CASRTSGISTNEQFF. The DNA sequence follows: TGTGCCAGTCGGACTAGCGGGATCTCTACAAATGAGCAGTTCTTC. Outside the CDR3, residues come from the reference TRBV19 and TRBJ2-1 proteins, so the full variable domain is: DGGITQSPKYLFRKEGQNVTLSCEQNLNHDAMYWYRQDPGQGLRLIYYSQIVNDFQKGDIAEGYSVSREKKESFPLTVTSAQKNPTAFYLCASRTSGISTNEQFFGPGTRLTVL.